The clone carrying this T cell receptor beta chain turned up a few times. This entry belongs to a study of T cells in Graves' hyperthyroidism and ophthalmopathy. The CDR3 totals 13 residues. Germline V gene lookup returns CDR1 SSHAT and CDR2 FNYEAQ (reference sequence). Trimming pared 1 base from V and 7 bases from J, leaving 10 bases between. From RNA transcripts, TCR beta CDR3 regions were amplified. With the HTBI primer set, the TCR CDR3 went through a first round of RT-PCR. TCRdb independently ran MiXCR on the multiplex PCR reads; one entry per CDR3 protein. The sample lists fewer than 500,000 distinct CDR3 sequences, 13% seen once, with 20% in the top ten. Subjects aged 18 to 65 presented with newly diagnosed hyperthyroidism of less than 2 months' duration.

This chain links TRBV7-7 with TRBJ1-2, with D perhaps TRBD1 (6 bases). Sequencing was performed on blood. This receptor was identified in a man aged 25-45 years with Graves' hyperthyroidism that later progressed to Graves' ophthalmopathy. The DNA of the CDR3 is TGTGCCAGCAGCTTAGGGACAGTTGGTGGCTACACCTTC. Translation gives CASSLGTVGGYTF.